The sequence of this T cell receptor beta chain was determined in a study of T cells in Graves' hyperthyroidism and ophthalmopathy. Study findings and constraints: Prediction of ophthalmopathy progression came a median approximately 7 months pre-onset. Blood held most thyroid clonotypes expanded above 0.001 frequency.

The investigators amplified TCR beta CDR3 regions from RNA transcripts. The study used the HTBI primer set for a first-round RT-PCR of the TCR CDR3. Using its own MiXCR run on the multiplex PCR reads, TCRdb lists one record per CDR3 protein. The sample consists of some 700,000 distinct CDR3 sequences, approximately 15% of them appearing once. About this clonotype itself: Its antigen remains unknown.

The V segment lost 7 bases and the J segment 8 bases; nucleotides outside the gene matches: 5. Germline V gives CDR1 MNHNS, CDR2 SASEGT. The length of the CDR3 is 13 residues. The V gene is TRBV6-1, the J gene TRBJ2-1, with 10 bases fitting TRBD1. Sequenced sample: blood. The sequence derives from a man aged 50 to 60 with Graves' hyperthyroidism. CDR3 DNA sequence: TGTGCCAGCAAACAGACAGGGGGCGATGAGCAGTTCTTC. Translating it yields CASKQTGGDEQFF.